The subject of this entry is one T cell receptor (beta chain). It was with 60 Vbeta and 13 Jbeta primers that the PCR ran. The protocol was immunoSEQ multiplex PCR, while the TCRdb copy is restricted to in-frame clones and leaves out a portion. The sample contains approximately 160,000 clones, over 70% of which appear only once. The CDR3 has 13 amino acids. Germline V gives CDR1 KGHSH, CDR2 LQKENI. Trimming took 6 bases from V and 0 from J, leaving 8 bases between them. This record comes from a study of cytomegalovirus exposure and HLA in healthy donors. These donors counted as nominally healthy when sampled, but unrecorded immune exposures were likely.

The TCR sequence derives from a man aged 25-45 years in good health and CMV-seropositive. This chain joins TRBV18 and TRBJ1-1; D is uncertain. The sample comprised PBMCs. The CDR3 loop reads CASSGGLNTEAFF. The CDR3 nucleotides read TGTGCCAGCTCGGGAGGTTTGAACACTGAAGCTTTCTTT.